These 24 T cell receptor beta chains were sequenced from one sample in a study of glioma-infiltrating T cells. TCR alpha and beta CDR3 regions were amplified from RNA using iRepertoire nested multiplex PCR. TCRdb reprocessed the multiplex PCR reads via MiXCR and lists one record per CDR3 protein. Counted here are around 350,000 distinct CDR3 sequences, 41% occurring once; the ten biggest clones make up approximately 12%. Sequenced sample: glioma tissue, nonneoplastic brain tissue, or PBMCs (not recorded which). These receptors originate from a human donor with low-grade glioma or glioblastoma, undergoing nonglioma brain surgery, or in good health (not recorded which).

This clonotype was counted at least ten times. This chain connects TRBV6-1 to TRBJ1-6, with D possibly being TRBD1 (6 bases). V was trimmed by 5 bases and J by 10 bases, leaving 15 bases between them. Per germline, CDR1 MNHNS and CDR2 SASEGT. The CDR3 is 14 amino acids. In DNA form, the CDR3 reads TGTGCCAGCAGTTATACGACAGGTGAATCACCCCTCCACTTT. Translated, it gives CASSYTTGESPLHF.

The chain has TRBV4-1 and TRBJ2-1; possible D gene TRBD2, 5 bases. Trimming left V 0 bases short and J 8 bases short, with 14 bases between. This CDR3 comprises 15 residues. Germline CDR1 and CDR2: MGHRA and YSYEKL. The CDR3 sequence: CASSQEKSGVYEQFF. CDR3 sequence (DNA): TGCGCCAGCAGCCAAGAAAAGAGCGGTGTTTATGAGCAGTTCTTC.

Points on this clonotype: One end of the junction fails to match germline, which may point to a read error. The chain is built from TRBV28 and TRBJ2-7; no clear D. This CDR3 has 12 residues. Germline loops: CDR1 MDHEN, CDR2 SYDVKM. The CDR3 loop is CASSGHLDEKYF. The DNA for the CDR3 is TGTGCCAGCAGCGGGCACCTCGACGAGAAGTACTTC. The complete variable domain, with remaining parts taken from reference TRBV28 and TRBJ2-7, reads DVKVTQSSRYLVKRTGEKVFLECVQDMDHENMFWYRQDPGLGLRLIYFSYDVKMKEKGDIPEGYSVSREKKERFSLILESASTNQTSMYLCASSGHLDEKYFGPGTRLTVT.

The rearrangement uses TRBV19 and TRBJ2-3, with D uncertain. The CDR3 sequence is 14 residues long. The germline CDR1 and CDR2 sequences are LNHDA and SQIVND (reference sequence). V shed 4 bases and J shed 1 base, with 9 bases lying between them. CDR3 loop: CASSRGWGTDTQYF. The CDR3 DNA reads TGTGCCAGTAGTAGGGGATGGGGCACAGATACGCAGTATTTT. The whole variable domain, filled in from reference TRBV19 and TRBJ2-3, reads DGGITQSPKYLFRKEGQNVTLSCEQNLNHDAMYWYRQDPGQGLRLIYYSQIVNDFQKGDIAEGYSVSREKKESFPLTVTSAQKNPTAFYLCASSRGWGTDTQYFGPGTRLTVL.

The sample holds many counts of this clonotype. The chain's CDR3 is CASSKRQGPMEPQHF. The CDR3, as DNA: TGTGCCAGCAGCAAGAGGCAAGGCCCCATGGAGCCCCAGCATTTT. The rearrangement joins TRBV27 to TRBJ1-5; D is uncertain. V dropped 6 bases and J dropped 8 bases, with 20 bases sitting between them. The CDR3 length is 15 residues. Per the germline V gene, CDR1 is MNHEY and CDR2 is SMNVEV (reference sequence).

This clonotype occurred a few times. J is TRBJ1-4 and V is TRBV6-5; D unresolved. CDR1 and CDR2 (germline): MNHEY, SVGAGI. The CDR3 contains 15 residues. Between the trimmed V and J ends, which lost 0 bases and 0 bases, there was a span of 5 bases. The CDR3, as DNA: TGTGCCAGCAGTTACTCGCTACCAACTAATGAAAAACTGTTTTTT. Amino acid sequence: CASSYSLPTNEKLFF.

Note on this clonotype: This may come from a read error, since a much larger clone is one base off. This chain uses TRBV27 with TRBJ2-7; 8 nucleotides align to TRBD1. The germline gives CDR1 MNHEY, CDR2 SMNVEV (reference sequence). This CDR3 is built from 14 residues. CDR3 bases: TGTGCCAGCATACATTGGGACAGGCCCTACGAGAAGTACTTC. It yields the protein CASIHWDRPYEKYF.

This rearrangement joins TRBV29-1 to TRBJ2-3; 13 bases are shared with TRBD2. The CDR3 runs to 16 residues. Germline V gene data show CDR1 as SQVTM and CDR2 as ANQGSEA. The V segment lost 8 bases and the J segment 4 bases; nucleotides outside the gene matches: 12. The CDR3 reads CSLRTSGSGYSDTQYF. Here the CDR3 DNA reads TGCAGCCTTCGGACTAGCGGGAGTGGTTACTCAGATACGCAGTATTTT.

In this sample, this clonotype turned up a few times. V usage is TRBV7-9 and J usage is TRBJ1-2; D call uncertain. Germline CDR1 reads SEHNR; CDR2 reads FQNEAQ (reference sequence). The CDR3 spans 13 residues. The V and J ends lost 3 bases and 4 bases respectively, with 9 bases between them. The CDR3 loop reads CASSLEYVYGYTF. The CDR3, as DNA: TGTGCCAGCAGCTTGGAATACGTCTATGGCTACACCTTC.

The rearrangement joins TRBV12-3 or TRBV12-4 to TRBJ2-3; TRBD1 matches 7 bases. The ends lost 5 bases at V and 5 bases at J; junction bases unmatched: 13. The CDR3 is 16 residues long. In DNA, the CDR3 is TGTGCCAGCAGTGCCGACAGGGCCCCAAGTTTAGATACGCAGTATTTT. It is translated as CASSADRAPSLDTQYF.

The rearrangement uses TRBV4-1 and TRBJ2-7, with 9 bases identical to TRBD1. This CDR3 has 16 residues. V dropped 3 bases and J dropped 3; count of bases not matched to a gene: 9. Germline lookup yields CDR1 MGHRA and CDR2 YSYEKL. The CDR3 loop reads CASSQNRDRVFYEQYF. DNA for the CDR3: TGCGCCAGCAGCCAGAACCGGGACAGGGTATTCTACGAGCAGTACTTC.

This chain links TRBV7-9 with TRBJ2-1, with 7 bases fitting TRBD1. CDR3 length: 19 residues. Germline CDR1 SEHNR, CDR2 FQNEAQ (reference sequence). The trim removed 1 base at V and 2 bases at J, leaving 14 bases unmatched. CDR3 coding DNA: TGTGCCAGCAGCTTAGGAAGGGGAACAAGGGGGCACGCCTACAATGAGCAGTTCTTC. Encoded protein: CASSLGRGTRGHAYNEQFF. The variable domain in full, with the rest retrieved from reference TRBV7-9 and TRBJ2-1, is DTGVSQNPRHKITKRGQNVTFRCDPISEHNRLYWYRQTLGQGPEFLTYFQNEAQLEKSRLLSDRFSAERPKGSFSTLEIQRTEQGDSAMYLCASSLGRGTRGHAYNEQFFGPGTRLTVL.

There are many counts of this clonotype. The V call is TRBV28, the J call TRBJ1-5; 9 bases fit TRBD1. The CDR3 is 14 amino acids. The V gene end was trimmed by 6 bases and the J gene end by 5 bases; junction bases not matched to a gene: 5. CDR1 MDHEN and CDR2 SYDVKM come from the germline V gene. The CDR3 loop is CASRGTGFYQPQHF. The CDR3 nucleotides are TGTGCCAGCAGGGGGACAGGGTTTTATCAGCCCCAGCATTTT.

Details on this clonotype: The junction departs from germline at one end; a sequencing error may be responsible. The chain uses TRBV2 and TRBJ1-1, with 7 bases aligning to TRBD1. The CDR3 is 16 residues long. Looked up from germline, CDR1 is SNHLY and CDR2 is FYNNEI. The CDR3 coding sequence is TGTGGCAGCAGTGAAGCATTAAGGGGGCCCTACACTGAAGCTTTCTTT. The encoded protein is CGSSEALRGPYTEAFF.

J is TRBJ2-1 and V is TRBV7-6; 10 nucleotides align to TRBD2. With V trimmed by 1 base and J by 7 bases, 13 bases remained unmatched. Germline-derived CDR1 and CDR2 are SGHVS and FNYEAQ. This CDR3 is built from 18 residues. CDR3 protein: CASSLVLAGVSVGNEQFF. Written as DNA, the CDR3 is TGTGCCAGCAGCTTAGTCCTAGCGGGAGTATCGGTAGGAAATGAGCAGTTCTTC. Looking up the rest from reference TRBV7-6 and TRBJ2-1 gives the full variable domain: GAGVSQSPRYKVTKRGQDVALRCDPISGHVSLYWYRQALGQGPEFLTYFNYEAQQDKSGLPNDRFSAERPEGSISTLTIQRTEQRDSAMYRCASSLVLAGVSVGNEQFFGPGTRLTVL.

The rearrangement uses TRBV20-1 and TRBJ2-7, with 8 bases aligning to TRBD2. Germline CDR1 DFQATT, CDR2 SNEGSKA (reference sequence). This CDR3 contains 13 residues. Germline trimming cut 5 bases from V and 5 bases from J; bases unmatched to any gene: 8. CDR3: CSAYHSGDHEQYF. The CDR3 nucleotides read TGCAGTGCTTACCATAGCGGGGACCACGAGCAGTACTTC.

A single count supports this clonotype. A much larger clonotype is one base distant, so this may be a read error. J is TRBJ1-2 and V is TRBV28; D is possibly TRBD1 (5 bases). This CDR3 spans 14 amino acids. Germline loops: CDR1 MDHEN, CDR2 SYDVKM. The ends were cut back, 7 bases at V and 5 bases at J, with 17 bases in the middle. The CDR3 DNA reads TGTGCCAGCACTCCGACCCAGGGATATTATGGCTACACCTTC. This encodes CASTPTQGYYGYTF.

Turning to this clonotype: A read error may explain this, as a much larger clone is one base away. The gene calls are TRBV25-1 and TRBJ2-5, with 8 bases aligning to TRBD1. The CDR3 is 11 amino acids. The germline V gene has CDR1 MGHDK and CDR2 SYGVNS. Losses at the gene ends were 11 bases for V and 6 bases for J; bases not matched to a gene: 5. The chain's CDR3 is CASTGDKTQYF. CDR3 DNA sequence: TGTGCCTCGACAGGGGATAAGACCCAGTACTTC. The variable domain in full, completed from reference TRBV25-1 and TRBJ2-5, reads EADIYQTPRYLVIGTGKKITLECSQTMGHDKMYWYQQDPGMELHLIHYSYGVNSTEKGDLSSESTVSRIRTEHFPLTLESARPSHTSQYLCASTGDKTQYFGPGTRLLVL.

This clonotype was recorded at least ten times. The gene calls are TRBV7-2 and TRBJ2-5; D unresolved. Trimming stripped 0 bases from V and 1 base from J, with 12 bases between. CDR1 and CDR2 (germline): SGHTA, FQGNSA. The CDR3 consists of 16 residues. The CDR3 protein is CASSLAFPLTQETQYF. CDR3 in DNA: TGTGCCAGCAGCTTAGCGTTCCCGCTAACCCAAGAGACCCAGTACTTC.

The rearrangement uses TRBV19 and TRBJ1-2; D is perhaps TRBD1 (5 bases). Trimming removed 3 bases at V and 4 bases at J, with 12 bases between. The CDR3 is made up of 14 amino acids. In germline, CDR1 is LNHDA, CDR2 SQIVND (reference sequence). The CDR3, as DNA: TGTGCCAGTAGTATCCAGGGCCCTCTCTATGGCTACACCTTC. Translation gives CASSIQGPLYGYTF. Variable domain in full (rest from reference TRBV19 and TRBJ1-2): DGGITQSPKYLFRKEGQNVTLSCEQNLNHDAMYWYRQDPGQGLRLIYYSQIVNDFQKGDIAEGYSVSREKKESFPLTVTSAQKNPTAFYLCASSIQGPLYGYTFGSGTRLTVV.

This clonotype was picked up a small number of times. This chain connects TRBV19 to TRBJ2-3, with D perhaps given as TRBD1 or TRBD2 (6 bases each). V was trimmed by 6 bases and J by 5 bases, leaving 12 bases between them. Germline CDR1 is LNHDA and CDR2 is SQIVND (reference sequence). This CDR3 spans 13 amino acids. The CDR3 is CASRRGGGDTQYF. Written as DNA, the CDR3 is TGTGCCAGTAGACGAGGAGGGGGAGATACGCAGTATTTT.

With regard to this clonotype: A clone one base away is much larger, so this may be a read error. The chain links TRBV4-3 to TRBJ1-1, with 8 bases matching TRBD1. The CDR3 is 14 amino acids. Germline V gene sequence: CDR1 LGHNA, CDR2 YSLEER. Unmatched junction bases numbered 7, after V lost 3 bases and J lost 7 bases. CDR3 protein: CASSQWTGYGEAFF. The CDR3 bases are TGCGCCAGCAGCCAGTGGACAGGGTATGGTGAAGCTTTCTTT.

This clonotype occurred a few times. The chain recombines TRBV15 with TRBJ1-5; D unresolved. CDR1 LNHNV and CDR2 YYDKDF come from the germline V gene (reference sequence). The CDR3 runs 16 residues. V gave up 2 bases and J gave up 3 bases, with 14 bases separating them. In nucleotides, the CDR3 is TGTGCCACCAGCAGACCCCCAAGCAGGAACAATCAGCCCCAGCATTTT. It translates to CATSRPPSRNNQPQHF.

Concerning this clonotype itself: This may be a read error: a much more frequent sequence differs by one nucleotide. V usage is TRBV27 and J usage is TRBJ2-1; D may correspond to TRBD1 or TRBD2 (5 bases each). V was clipped by 6 bases and J by 2 bases, with 17 bases between them. Per germline, CDR1 MNHEY and CDR2 SMNVEV (reference sequence). The CDR3 has 16 residues. The CDR3 DNA follows: TGTGCCAGCAGACCTGAGGGCTCGGGGCCCTACAATGAGCAGTTCTTC. Translating it yields CASRPEGSGPYNEQFF.